This TCR beta chain was captured in a study of beta chain features in type 1 diabetes. Study-wide results and caveats: Within each of all four CD4+ subsets, Type 1 diabetes patients had TCRB CDR3s that were moderately but significantly shorter. VDJ junctions in type 1 diabetes patients carried more deletions and fewer insertions. Compared with healthy donors, patients appeared to share more similar naive, central memory and regulatory TCRB repertoires. Researchers caution that PCR might favor shorter templates, equally among patients and controls.

The investigators reverse transcribed all of the isolated RNA, so they sequenced expressed TCRB transcripts. TCRdb keeps only in-frame clones here, not all; method: immunoSEQ multiplex PCR. This sample has about 650,000 clones, with over 10% found just once. The CDR3 consists of 15 residues. With V trimmed by 2 bases and J by 7 bases, 7 bases remained unmatched. Germline-derived CDR1 and CDR2 are MNHEY and SVGAGI. Concerning this clone: The target antigen is unknown.

By way of CD45RO/CCR7/CD25/CD127/CD95/CD27, the CD4+ regulatory, stem cell-like memory, central memory and naive cells were sorted. The TCR sequence derives from a young man with type 1 diabetes. Sequenced input: naive CD4+ T cells from blood. This chain links TRBV6-5 with TRBJ1-5; 8 nucleotides agree with TRBD1. CDR3 loop: CASSYSGQGRQPQHF. CDR3 sequence (DNA): TGTGCCAGCAGTTACAGTGGACAGGGAAGGCAGCCCCAGCATTTT.